These 15 T cell receptor beta chains were all obtained from the same sample, sequenced in a study of cytomegalovirus exposure and HLA in healthy donors. Vbeta (60) and Jbeta (13) primers were used in the PCR. Clones were read by immunoSEQ multiplex PCR, and TCRdb kept only the in-frame ones, dropping some. The repertoire holds 200,000 or so clones, about 80% seen once, with under 0.8% in the top ten. The sample comprised PBMCs. The origin of the receptors is a man younger than 30 in good health and CMV-seronegative.

This clone was counted a single time. V usage is TRBV18 and J usage is TRBJ2-3, with 10 bases matching TRBD1. Losses at the gene ends were 0 bases for V and 5 bases for J; bases not matched to a gene: 8. The CDR3 runs 17 residues. Germline V gene data show CDR1 as KGHSH and CDR2 as LQKENI. DNA for the CDR3: TGTGCCAGCTCACCACCGACCGGGACAGGGGATGAAGATACGCAGTATTTT. Amino acids: CASSPPTGTGDEDTQYF.

The genes are TRBV9 and TRBJ2-7, with TRBD2 matching over 7 bases. The V gene end was trimmed by 3 bases and the J gene end by 2 bases; junction bases not matched to a gene: 17. Germline assignment: CDR1 SGDLS and CDR2 YYNGEE. The CDR3 runs to 18 residues. The CDR3 sequence is CASSGGNSGYGAAYEQYF. The CDR3 nucleotides read TGTGCCAGCAGCGGGGGAAATAGCGGGTACGGCGCTGCCTACGAGCAGTACTTC.

CDR3 in DNA: TGTGCCAGCAGTTTATCGCAGGGCGGGACCTCCACAGATACGCAGTATTTT. This gives the protein CASSLSQGGTSTDTQYF. The chain couples TRBV28 to TRBJ2-3; TRBD2 might be the D (6 bases). This CDR3 is built from 17 residues. V lost 1 base and J 2 bases, leaving 16 bases between the germline ends. Germline lookup yields CDR1 MDHEN and CDR2 SYDVKM.

This clone is a singleton in its sample. The gene calls are TRBV6-5 and TRBJ1-2; D unclear. Germline CDR1 reads MNHEY; CDR2 reads SVGAGI. V gave up 2 bases and J gave up 4 bases, with 8 bases separating them. This CDR3 has 13 amino acids. CDR3 protein: CASSYTGSYGYTF. In DNA form, the CDR3 reads TGTGCCAGCAGTTACACGGGGAGCTATGGCTACACCTTC.

This clone occurred once. The chain couples TRBV5-1 to TRBJ2-7; TRBD1 might be the D (6 bases). There are 15 residues in the CDR3. Germline loops: CDR1 SGHRS, CDR2 YFSETQ. Trimming stripped 6 bases from V and 6 bases from J, with 22 bases between. The DNA for the CDR3 is TGCGCCAGCAAAAACGACGGGACATGGGAGCTCGAGCAGTACTTC. Translated, it gives CASKNDGTWELEQYF.

The CDR3 DNA reads as TGTGCCAGCAGTGAAGGGCGGTATGGCTACACCTTC. It specifies CASSEGRYGYTF. The gene calls are TRBV6-1 and TRBJ1-2, with unresolved D. V was trimmed by 1 base and J by 5 bases, leaving 5 bases between them. The germline gives CDR1 MNHNS, CDR2 SASEGT. CDR3 length: 12 amino acids.

The chain employs TRBV5-1 and TRBJ1-1; D is unclear. CDR1 and CDR2 (germline): SGHRS, YFSETQ. The length of the CDR3 is 14 residues. V shed 4 bases and J shed 1 base, with 11 bases lying between them. CDR3 DNA: TGCGCCAGCAGCCCGGGATCTGGGAACACTGAAGCTTTCTTT. It is translated as CASSPGSGNTEAFF.

The rearrangement links TRBV6-5 to TRBJ2-5; D uncertain. Judging by the DNA end, TRBJ2-7 fits better; the J call may be wrong. The CDR3 covers 16 residues. In germline, CDR1 is MNHEY, CDR2 SVGAGI. CDR3 in DNA: TGTGCCAGCAGTTACTCCGCGGTTTCGTCAATCTACGAGCAGTACTTC. This codes for CASSYSAVSSIYEQYF.

The V call is TRBV19, the J call TRBJ1-5; D call uncertain. V was cut by 5 bases and J by 0 bases, with 8 bases left in between. The CDR3 spans 14 residues. From germline, CDR1 is LNHDA and CDR2 SQIVND (reference sequence). The CDR3 bases are TGTGCCAGTAGTGTAACAGATAGCAATCAGCCCCAGCATTTT. This translates into CASSVTDSNQPQHF.

The CDR3 region is CASSPRQGNYNEQFF. In DNA form, the CDR3 reads TGTGCCAGCAGCCCACGACAGGGGAACTACAATGAGCAGTTCTTC. This chain joins TRBV11-3 and TRBJ2-1, with 8 bases lining up with TRBD1. The V gene's germline CDR1 is SGHNT and CDR2 YENEEA. CDR3 length: 15 amino acids. The V gene end was trimmed by 5 bases and the J gene end by 3 bases; junction bases not matched to a gene: 6. The whole variable domain, remainder taken from reference TRBV11-3 and TRBJ2-1, is EAGVVQSPRYKIIEKKQPVAFWCNPISGHNTLYWYLQNLGQGPELLIRYENEEAVDDSQLPKDRFSAERLKGVDSTLKIQPAELGDSAVYLCASSPRQGNYNEQFFGPGTRLTVL.

The chain links TRBV4-1 to TRBJ2-7, with TRBD1 identical over 10 bases. This CDR3 comprises 15 residues. CDR1 and CDR2 from the germline V gene are MGHRA and YSYEKL. Unmatched junction bases numbered 2, after V lost 1 base and J lost 2 bases. The DNA of the CDR3 is TGCGCCAGCAGCCAAGCCGGGACAGGGGCCTACGAGCAGTACTTC. Amino acids: CASSQAGTGAYEQYF.

This clone appeared once. The chain is built from TRBV29-1 and TRBJ1-2; tentatively, D is TRBD1 (6 bases). Germline CDR1 is SQVTM and CDR2 is ANQGSEA. Trimming pared 6 bases from V and 8 bases from J, leaving 25 bases between. The CDR3 length is 15 residues. Here the CDR3 reads CSVDTPGHQLGGYTF. The DNA of the CDR3 is TGCAGCGTCGACACACCGGGACACCAATTGGGCGGCTACACCTTC.

V and J are TRBV18 and TRBJ2-2; D is undetermined. Germline V gene data show CDR1 as KGHSH and CDR2 as LQKENI. The V and J ends lost 2 bases and 2 bases respectively, with 6 bases between them. CDR3 length equals 14 residues. CDR3: CASSPDTNTGELFF. As DNA, the CDR3 is TGTGCCAGCTCACCAGACACCAACACCGGGGAGCTGTTTTTT.

The gene calls are TRBV19 and TRBJ1-1; D is unclear. This CDR3 comprises 12 residues. In germline, CDR1 is LNHDA, CDR2 SQIVND (reference sequence). The ends were cut back, 10 bases at V and 1 base at J, with 10 bases in the middle. Here the CDR3 reads CATRRGNTEAFF. CDR3 bases: TGTGCCACCCGACGGGGGAACACTGAAGCTTTCTTT.

The chain uses TRBV6-5 and TRBJ1-1, with 7 bases identical to TRBD1. Germline V lookup: CDR1 MNHEY, CDR2 SVGAGI. The V and J ends lost 4 bases and 4 bases, in that order; junction bases with no gene match: 9. This CDR3 region has 15 residues. CDR3 DNA: TGTGCCAGCAGTTTTGTTGAGGGGGCTGGCACTGAAGCTTTCTTT. Translating it yields CASSFVEGAGTEAFF.